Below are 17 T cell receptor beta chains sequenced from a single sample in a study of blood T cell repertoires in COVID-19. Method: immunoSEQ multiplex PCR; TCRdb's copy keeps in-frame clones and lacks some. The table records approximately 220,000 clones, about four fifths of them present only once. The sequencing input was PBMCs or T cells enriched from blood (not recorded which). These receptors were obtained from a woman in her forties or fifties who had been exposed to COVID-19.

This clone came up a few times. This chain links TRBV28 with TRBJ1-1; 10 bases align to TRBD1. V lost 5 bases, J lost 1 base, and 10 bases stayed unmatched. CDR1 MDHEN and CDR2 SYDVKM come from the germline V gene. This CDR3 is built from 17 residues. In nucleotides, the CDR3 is TGTGCCAGCAGTCGGACGGGACAGGGGAGACGGAACACTGAAGCTTTCTTT. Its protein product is CASSRTGQGRRNTEAFF.

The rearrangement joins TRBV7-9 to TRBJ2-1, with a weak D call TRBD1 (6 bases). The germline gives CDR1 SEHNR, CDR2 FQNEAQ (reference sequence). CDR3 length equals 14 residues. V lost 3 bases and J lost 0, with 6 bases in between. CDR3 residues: CASSLDSSYNEQFF. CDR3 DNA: TGTGCCAGCAGCTTGGACAGCTCCTACAATGAGCAGTTCTTC.

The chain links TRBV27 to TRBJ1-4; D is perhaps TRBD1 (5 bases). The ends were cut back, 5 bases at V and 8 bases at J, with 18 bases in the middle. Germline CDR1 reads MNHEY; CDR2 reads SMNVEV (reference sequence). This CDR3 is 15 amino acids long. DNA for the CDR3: TGTGCCAGCAGTCCCCGGGAGGGGCGCGTGGAAAAACTGTTTTTT. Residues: CASSPREGRVEKLFF.

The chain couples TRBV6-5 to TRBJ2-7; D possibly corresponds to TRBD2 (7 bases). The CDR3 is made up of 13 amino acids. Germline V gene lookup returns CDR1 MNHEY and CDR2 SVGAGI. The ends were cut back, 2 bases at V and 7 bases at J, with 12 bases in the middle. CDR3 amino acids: CASSYGGASEQYF. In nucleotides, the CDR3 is TGTGCCAGCAGTTACGGGGGGGCGTCGGAGCAGTACTTC.

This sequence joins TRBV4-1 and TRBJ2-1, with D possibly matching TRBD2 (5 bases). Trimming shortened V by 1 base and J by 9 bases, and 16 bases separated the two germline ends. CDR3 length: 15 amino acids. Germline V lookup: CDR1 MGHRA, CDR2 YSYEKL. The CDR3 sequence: CASSQVAGGLGEQFF. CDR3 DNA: TGCGCCAGCAGCCAAGTCGCGGGTGGGCTCGGTGAGCAGTTCTTC.

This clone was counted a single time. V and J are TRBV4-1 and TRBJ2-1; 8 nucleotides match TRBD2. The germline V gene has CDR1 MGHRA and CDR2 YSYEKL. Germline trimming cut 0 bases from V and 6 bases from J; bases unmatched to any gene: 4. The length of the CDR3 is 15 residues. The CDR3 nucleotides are TGCGCCAGCAGCCAAGAGAGGCTAGCGGGCAATGAGCAGTTCTTC. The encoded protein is CASSQERLAGNEQFF.

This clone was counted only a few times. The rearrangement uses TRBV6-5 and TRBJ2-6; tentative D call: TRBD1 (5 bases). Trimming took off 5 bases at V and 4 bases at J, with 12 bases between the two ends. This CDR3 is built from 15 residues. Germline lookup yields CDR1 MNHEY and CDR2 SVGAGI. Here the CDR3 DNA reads TGTGCCAGCAGTCTTGACAGCACCGGGGCCAACGTCCTGACTTTC. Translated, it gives CASSLDSTGANVLTF.

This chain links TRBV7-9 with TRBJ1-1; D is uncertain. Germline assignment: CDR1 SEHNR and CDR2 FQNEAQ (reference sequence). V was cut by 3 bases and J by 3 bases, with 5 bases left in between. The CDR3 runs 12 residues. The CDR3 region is CASSFGDTEAFF. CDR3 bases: TGTGCCAGCAGCTTCGGGGACACTGAAGCTTTCTTT.

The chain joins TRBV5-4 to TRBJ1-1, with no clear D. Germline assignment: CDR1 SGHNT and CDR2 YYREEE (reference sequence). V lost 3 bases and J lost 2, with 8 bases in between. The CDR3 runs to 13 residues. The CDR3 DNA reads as TGTGCCAGCAGCTCTGAAACTAACACTGAAGCTTTCTTT. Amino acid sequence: CASSSETNTEAFF.

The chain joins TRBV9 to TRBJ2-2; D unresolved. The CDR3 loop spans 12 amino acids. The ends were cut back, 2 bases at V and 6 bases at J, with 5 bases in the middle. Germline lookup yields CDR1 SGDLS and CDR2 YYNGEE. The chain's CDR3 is CASSVYPGELFF. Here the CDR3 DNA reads TGTGCCAGCAGCGTCTACCCCGGGGAGCTGTTTTTT.

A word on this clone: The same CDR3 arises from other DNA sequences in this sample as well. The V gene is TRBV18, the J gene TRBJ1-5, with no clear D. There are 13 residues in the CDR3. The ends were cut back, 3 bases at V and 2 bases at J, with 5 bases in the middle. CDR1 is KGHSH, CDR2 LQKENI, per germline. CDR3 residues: CASSPQGNQPQHF. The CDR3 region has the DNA TGTGCCAGCTCACCTCAGGGCAATCAGCCCCAGCATTTT.

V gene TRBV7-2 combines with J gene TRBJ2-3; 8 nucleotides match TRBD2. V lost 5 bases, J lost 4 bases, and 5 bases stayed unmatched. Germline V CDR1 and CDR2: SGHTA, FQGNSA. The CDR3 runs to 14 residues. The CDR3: CASSPRTSSDTQYF. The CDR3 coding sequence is TGTGCCAGCAGCCCGCGGACTAGCTCAGATACGCAGTATTTT.

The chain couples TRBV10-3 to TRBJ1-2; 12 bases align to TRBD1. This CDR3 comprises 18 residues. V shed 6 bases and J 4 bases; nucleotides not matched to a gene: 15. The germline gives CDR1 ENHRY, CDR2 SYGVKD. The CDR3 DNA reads TGTGCCATCAGCCCTTCCGGGACAGGGGGCGCAAACCCCTATGGCTACACCTTC. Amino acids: CAISPSGTGGANPYGYTF.

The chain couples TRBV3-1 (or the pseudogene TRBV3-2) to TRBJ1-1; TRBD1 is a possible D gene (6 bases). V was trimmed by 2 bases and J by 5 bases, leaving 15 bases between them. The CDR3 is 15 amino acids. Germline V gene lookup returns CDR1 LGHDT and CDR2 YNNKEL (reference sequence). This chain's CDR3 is CASSQRAGVRTEAFF. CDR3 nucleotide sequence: TGTGCCAGCAGCCAACGGGCAGGGGTGCGGACTGAAGCTTTCTTT.

In DNA, the CDR3 is TGTGCCAGCAGTGAAAGGGGCGGGGGCGTAAGAAGAAACACCATATATTTT. This encodes CASSERGGGVRRNTIYF. The J gene is TRBJ1-3, the V gene TRBV6-1; D is perhaps TRBD1 (6 bases). The germline CDR1 and CDR2 sequences are MNHNS and SASEGT. The CDR3 totals 17 residues. V lost 2 bases, J lost 5 bases, and 19 bases lay in between.

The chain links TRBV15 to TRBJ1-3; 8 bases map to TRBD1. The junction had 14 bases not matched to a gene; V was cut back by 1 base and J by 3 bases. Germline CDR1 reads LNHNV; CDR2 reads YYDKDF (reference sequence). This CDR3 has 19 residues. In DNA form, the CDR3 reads TGTGCCACCAGCAGAGTGGGCGGAATACAGGGGGTCGGTGGAAACACCATATATTTT. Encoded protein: CATSRVGGIQGVGGNTIYF.

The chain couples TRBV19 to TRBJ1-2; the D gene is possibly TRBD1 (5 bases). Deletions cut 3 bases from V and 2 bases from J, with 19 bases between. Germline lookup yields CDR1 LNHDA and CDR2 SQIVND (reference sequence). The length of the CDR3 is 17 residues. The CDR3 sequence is CASSIIREARRNYGYTF. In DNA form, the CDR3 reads TGTGCCAGTAGTATCATCAGGGAGGCTCGGCGAAACTATGGCTACACCTTC.